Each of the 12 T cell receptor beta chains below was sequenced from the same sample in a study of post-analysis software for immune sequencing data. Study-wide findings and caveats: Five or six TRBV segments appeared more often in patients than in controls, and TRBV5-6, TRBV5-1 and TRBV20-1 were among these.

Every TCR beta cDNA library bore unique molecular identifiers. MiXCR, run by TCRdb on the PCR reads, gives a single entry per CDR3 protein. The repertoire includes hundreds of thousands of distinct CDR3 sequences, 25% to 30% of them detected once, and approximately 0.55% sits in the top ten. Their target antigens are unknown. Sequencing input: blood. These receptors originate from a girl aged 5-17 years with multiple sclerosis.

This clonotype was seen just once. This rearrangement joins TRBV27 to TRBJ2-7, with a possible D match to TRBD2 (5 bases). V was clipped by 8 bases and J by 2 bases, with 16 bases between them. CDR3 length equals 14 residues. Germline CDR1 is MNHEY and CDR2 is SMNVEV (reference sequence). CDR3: CASYSLMRAYEQYF. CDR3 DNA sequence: TGTGCCAGCTATTCTTTGATGAGGGCCTACGAGCAGTACTTC.

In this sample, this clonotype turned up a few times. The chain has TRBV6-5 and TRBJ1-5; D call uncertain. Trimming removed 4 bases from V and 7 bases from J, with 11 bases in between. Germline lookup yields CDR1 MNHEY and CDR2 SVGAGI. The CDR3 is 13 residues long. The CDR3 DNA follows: TGTGCCAGCAGTTCCTCGGGATTCCAGCCCCAGCATTTT. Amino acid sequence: CASSSSGFQPQHF.

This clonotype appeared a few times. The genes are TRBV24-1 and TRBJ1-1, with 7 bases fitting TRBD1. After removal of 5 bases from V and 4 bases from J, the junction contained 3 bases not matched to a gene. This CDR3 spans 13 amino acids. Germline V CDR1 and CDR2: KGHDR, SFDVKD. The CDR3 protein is CATSVQGSTEAFF. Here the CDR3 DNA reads TGTGCCACCAGTGTACAGGGGAGCACTGAAGCTTTCTTT.

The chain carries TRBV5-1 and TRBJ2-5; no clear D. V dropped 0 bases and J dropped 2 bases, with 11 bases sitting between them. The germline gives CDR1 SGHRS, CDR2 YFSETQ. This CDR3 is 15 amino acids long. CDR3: CASSLESALQETQYF. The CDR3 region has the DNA TGCGCCAGCAGCTTGGAAAGCGCCCTACAAGAGACCCAGTACTTC.

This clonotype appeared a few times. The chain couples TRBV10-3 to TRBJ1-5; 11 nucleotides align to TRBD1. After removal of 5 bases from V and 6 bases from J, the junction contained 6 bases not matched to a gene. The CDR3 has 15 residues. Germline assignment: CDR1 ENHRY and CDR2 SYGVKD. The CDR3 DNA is TGTGCCATCAGTCCGGGACAGGGGGAAAGTCAGCCCCAGCATTTT. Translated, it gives CAISPGQGESQPQHF.

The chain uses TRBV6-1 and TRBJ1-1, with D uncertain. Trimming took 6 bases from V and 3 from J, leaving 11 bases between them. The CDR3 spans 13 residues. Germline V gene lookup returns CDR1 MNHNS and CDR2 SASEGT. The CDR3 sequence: CASSAKGYTEAFF. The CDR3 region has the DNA TGTGCCAGCAGCGCCAAAGGATACACTGAAGCTTTCTTT.

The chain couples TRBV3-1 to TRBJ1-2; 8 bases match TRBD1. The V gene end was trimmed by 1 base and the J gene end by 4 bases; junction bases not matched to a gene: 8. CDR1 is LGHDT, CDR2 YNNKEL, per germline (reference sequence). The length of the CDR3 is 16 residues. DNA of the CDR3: TGTGCCAGCAGCCAAGGGTCAGGGGGCGCACTCTATGGCTACACCTTC. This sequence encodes CASSQGSGGALYGYTF.

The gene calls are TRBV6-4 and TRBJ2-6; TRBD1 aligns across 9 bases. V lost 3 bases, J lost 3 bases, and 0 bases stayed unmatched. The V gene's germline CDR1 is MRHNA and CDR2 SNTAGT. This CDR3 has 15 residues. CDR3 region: CASSEDRGGANVLTF. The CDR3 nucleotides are TGTGCCAGCAGTGAGGACAGGGGTGGGGCCAACGTCCTGACTTTC.

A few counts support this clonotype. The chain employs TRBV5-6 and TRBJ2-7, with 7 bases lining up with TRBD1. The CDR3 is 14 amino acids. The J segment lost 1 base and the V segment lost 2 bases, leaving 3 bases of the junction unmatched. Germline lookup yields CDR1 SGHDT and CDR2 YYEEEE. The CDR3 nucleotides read TGTGCCAGCAGCTTCGGACAGGTGTCCTACGAGCAGTACTTC. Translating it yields CASSFGQVSYEQYF.

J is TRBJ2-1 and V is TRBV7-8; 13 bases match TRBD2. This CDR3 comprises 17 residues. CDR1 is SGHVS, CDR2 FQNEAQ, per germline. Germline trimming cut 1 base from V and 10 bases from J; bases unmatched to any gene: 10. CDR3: CASSLELPGLAGREQFF. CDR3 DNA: TGTGCCAGCAGCTTAGAACTCCCGGGACTAGCGGGAAGGGAGCAGTTCTTC. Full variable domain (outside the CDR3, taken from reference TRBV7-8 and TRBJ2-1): GAGVSQSPRYKVAKRGQDVALRCDPISGHVSLFWYQQALGQGPEFLTYFQNEAQLDKSGLPSDRFFAERPEGSVSTLKIQRTQQEDSAVYLCASSLELPGLAGREQFFGPGTRLTVL.

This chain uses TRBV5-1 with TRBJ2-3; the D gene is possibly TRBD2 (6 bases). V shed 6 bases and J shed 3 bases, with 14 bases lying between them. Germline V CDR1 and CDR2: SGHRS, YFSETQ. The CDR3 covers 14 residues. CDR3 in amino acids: CASTPGLRTDTQYF. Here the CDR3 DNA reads TGCGCCAGCACTCCGGGACTTCGGACAGATACGCAGTATTTT.

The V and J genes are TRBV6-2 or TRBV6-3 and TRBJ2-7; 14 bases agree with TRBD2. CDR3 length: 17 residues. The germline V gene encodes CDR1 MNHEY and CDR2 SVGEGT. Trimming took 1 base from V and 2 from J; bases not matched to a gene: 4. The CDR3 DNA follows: TGTGCCAGCAGTTACTTGGGACTAGCGGGAGATGCCTACGAGCAGTACTTC. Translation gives CASSYLGLAGDAYEQYF.